The 18 T cell receptor beta chains listed next were all sequenced from one sample in a study of control samples from healthy donors and cancer patients. Produced via immunoSEQ multiplex PCR; TCRdb's table is partial and in-frame only. The sample has around 140,000 clones; more than 85% are singletons. Sequenced material: blood. These receptors came from a man between 18 and 35 years old in good health.

This sequence joins TRBV13 and TRBJ1-5; D gene ambiguous. The germline V gene has CDR1 PRHDT and CDR2 FYEKMQ (reference sequence). The CDR3 extends over 14 amino acids. V was trimmed by 4 bases and J by 9 bases, leaving 16 bases between them. In DNA form, the CDR3 reads TGTGCCAGCAGCTCCGGTGGCGAATCCACGCCCCAGCATTTT. Its translation is CASSSGGESTPQHF. The full variable domain, rest sourced from reference TRBV13 and TRBJ1-5, is AAGVIQSPRHLIKEKRETATLKCYPIPRHDTVYWYQQGPGQDPQFLISFYEKMQSDKGSIPDRFSAQQFSDYHSELNMSSLELGDSALYFCASSSGGESTPQHFGDGTRLSIL.

This clone occurred a few times. The V and J genes are TRBV19 and TRBJ1-2; D gene unclear. The germline V gene has CDR1 LNHDA and CDR2 SQIVND (reference sequence). V shed 8 bases and J shed 3 bases, with 4 bases lying between them. CDR3 size: 10 residues. DNA for the CDR3: TGTGCCAGTCGACACTATGGCTACACCTTC. Amino acids: CASRHYGYTF.

V and J are TRBV7-9 and TRBJ1-1; D is undetermined. Trimming took off 3 bases at V and 1 base at J, with 6 bases between the two ends. This CDR3 is 13 amino acids long. Germline CDR1 is SEHNR and CDR2 is FQNEAQ (reference sequence). CDR3 loop: CASSFDGNTEAFF. As DNA, the CDR3 is TGTGCCAGCAGCTTTGACGGGAACACTGAAGCTTTCTTT.

The V and J genes are TRBV10-3 and TRBJ1-6; 7 nucleotides agree with TRBD1. The germline V gene encodes CDR1 ENHRY and CDR2 SYGVKD. This CDR3 spans 15 amino acids. The V segment lost 3 bases and the J segment 9 bases; nucleotides outside the gene matches: 8. The CDR3 protein is CAISDRGGEVSPLHF. The DNA of the CDR3 is TGTGCCATCAGTGATAGAGGGGGCGAGGTTTCACCCCTCCACTTT.

The chain combines TRBV9 with TRBJ2-1; D possibly matches TRBD1 or TRBD2 (5 bases each). The CDR3 extends over 17 amino acids. Germline V gene lookup returns CDR1 SGDLS and CDR2 YYNGEE. Trimming removed 4 bases from V and 4 bases from J, with 21 bases in between. CDR3: CASSRQSRRGSYNEQFF. CDR3 coding DNA: TGTGCCAGCAGCAGACAGAGCCGACGGGGATCATACAATGAGCAGTTCTTC.

This clone was seen just once. The chain has TRBV10-3 and TRBJ2-1; 7 bases are shared with TRBD2. CDR3 length: 14 amino acids. V lost 3 bases to trimming and J lost 4 bases; unmatched junction nucleotides: 3. Germline assignment: CDR1 ENHRY and CDR2 SYGVKD. The chain's CDR3 is CAISDGREYNEQFF. CDR3 bases: TGTGCCATCAGTGACGGGCGGGAGTACAATGAGCAGTTCTTC.

The chain uses TRBV18 and TRBJ2-6; 9 bases align to TRBD1. V trimming: 6 bases; J trimming: 0 bases; junction bases outside the gene matches: 9. CDR1 and CDR2 (germline): KGHSH, LQKENI. The CDR3 is 18 amino acids. CDR3 sequence (DNA): TGTGCCAGCTCCCCCGGGACAGGGAAGAGCTCTGGGGCCAACGTCCTGACTTTC. It codes for CASSPGTGKSSGANVLTF.

J is TRBJ1-2 and V is TRBV11-1; TRBD1 matches 8 bases. V lost 5 bases to trimming and J lost 8 bases; unmatched junction nucleotides: 10. The CDR3 is 14 amino acids. Per germline, CDR1 SGHAT and CDR2 FQDESV (reference sequence). The CDR3 DNA follows: TGTGCCAGCAGCCTACCGGGACAGGCGGAAGGCTACACCTTC. Its protein product is CASSLPGQAEGYTF. The full variable domain, rest sourced from reference TRBV11-1 and TRBJ1-2, is EAEVAQSPRYKITEKSQAVAFWCDPISGHATLYWYRQILGQGPELLVQFQDESVVDDSQLPKDRFSAERLKGVDSTLKIQPAELGDSAMYLCASSLPGQAEGYTFGSGTRLTVV.

J is TRBJ1-1 and V is TRBV25-1; the D is unclear. Per the germline V gene, CDR1 is MGHDK and CDR2 is SYGVNS. Deletions cut 5 bases from V and 4 bases from J, with 5 bases between. The CDR3 consists of 11 residues. The CDR3 region is CASSFGTEAFF. CDR3 nucleotide sequence: TGTGCCAGCAGTTTTGGCACTGAAGCTTTCTTT.

The gene calls are TRBV19 and TRBJ1-2; D gene unclear. This CDR3 is 16 amino acids long. Looked up from germline, CDR1 is LNHDA and CDR2 is SQIVND (reference sequence). Trimming stripped 4 bases from V and 0 bases from J, with 15 bases between. CDR3 in amino acids: CASSKYAAQANYGYTF. The DNA of the CDR3 is TGTGCCAGTAGTAAATATGCGGCACAAGCTAACTATGGCTACACCTTC.

The rearrangement links TRBV7-8 to TRBJ1-5; D is unresolved. The CDR3 has 17 amino acids. Germline V gene lookup returns CDR1 SGHVS and CDR2 FQNEAQ. Trimming shortened V by 5 bases and J by 7 bases, and 24 bases separated the two germline ends. The CDR3 region is CASSPTLPMGWKQPQHF. CDR3 coding DNA: TGTGCCAGCAGCCCGACCCTGCCCATGGGGTGGAAACAGCCCCAGCATTTT.

The chain carries TRBV29-1 and TRBJ1-5; tentative D call: TRBD1 (6 bases). This CDR3 contains 14 residues. Deletions cut 0 bases from V and 7 bases from J, with 13 bases between. Germline V lookup: CDR1 SQVTM, CDR2 ANQGSEA. Here the CDR3 reads CSVEDPGAGQPQHF. For the CDR3, the DNA is TGCAGCGTTGAAGATCCGGGGGCGGGGCAGCCCCAGCATTTT.

The chain employs TRBV28 and TRBJ1-5, with TRBD1 matching 9 bases. The CDR3 has 17 residues. With 5 bases clipped from V and 4 bases from J, the junction kept 12 bases outside the gene matches. CDR1 is MDHEN and CDR2 is SYDVKM in the germline V gene. CDR3 residues: CASSPVATGTGNQPQHF. CDR3 coding DNA: TGTGCCAGCAGTCCTGTGGCAACCGGGACAGGGAATCAGCCCCAGCATTTT.

This chain joins TRBV29-1 and TRBJ2-7; TRBD2 aligns across 7 bases. The CDR3 contains 13 residues. V gave up 4 bases and J gave up 3 bases; unmatched junction bases: 6. CDR1 and CDR2 (germline): SQVTM, ANQGSEA. The chain's CDR3 is CSVVAGDLYEQYF. CDR3 in DNA: TGCAGCGTTGTAGCGGGCGATCTCTACGAGCAGTACTTC.

This rearrangement joins TRBV28 to TRBJ1-1; D possibly corresponds to TRBD1 (5 bases). This CDR3 contains 12 residues. The V gene lost 4 bases and the J gene lost 8 bases, with 11 bases spanning the gap. The germline CDR1 and CDR2 sequences are MDHEN and SYDVKM. The CDR3 region has the DNA TGTGCCAGCAGTTCAGGGAGGTGGGAAGCTTTCTTT. Its translation is CASSSGRWEAFF.

The rearrangement uses TRBV30 and TRBJ2-7, with TRBD1 matching 12 bases. The CDR3 covers 17 residues. The V segment lost 2 bases and the J segment 7 bases; nucleotides outside the gene matches: 15. In germline, CDR1 is GTSNPN, CDR2 SVGIG (reference sequence). The CDR3 coding sequence is TGTGCCTGGAGTTTGACCGGGACAGGGGGCTTTAGGGGTGAGCAGTACTTC. It encodes CAWSLTGTGGFRGEQYF. Full variable domain (outside the CDR3, taken from reference TRBV30 and TRBJ2-7): SQTIHQWPATLVQPVGSPLSLECTVEGTSNPNLYWYRQAAGRGLQLLFYSVGIGQISSEVPQNLSASRPQDRQFILSSKKLLLSDSGFYLCAWSLTGTGGFRGEQYFGPGTRLTVT.

This chain links TRBV14 with TRBJ2-7; D ambiguous. The CDR3 extends over 16 amino acids. V gave up 0 bases and J gave up 2 bases, with 14 bases separating them. Germline CDR1 reads SGHDN; CDR2 reads FVKESK. The CDR3 nucleotides read TGTGCCAGCAGCCAAGACTTCGGCGAGTGGACCTACGAGCAGTACTTC. Encoded protein: CASSQDFGEWTYEQYF.

This rearrangement joins TRBV19 to TRBJ1-1, with D perhaps TRBD1 (5 bases). The CDR3 is made up of 16 amino acids. V was cut by 5 bases and J by 3 bases, with 19 bases left in between. The germline CDR1 and CDR2 sequences are LNHDA and SQIVND (reference sequence). CDR3 in DNA: TGTGCCAGTAGTCCCCGACAGACTACTAGGGACACTGAAGCTTTCTTT. Translating gives CASSPRQTTRDTEAFF.